The T cell receptor beta chain under discussion was sequenced for a study of cytomegalovirus exposure and HLA in healthy donors. The PCR had 60 Vbeta and 13 Jbeta primers. TCRdb keeps only in-frame clones here, not all; method: immunoSEQ multiplex PCR. Here the sample spans some 130,000 clones, roughly 75% being singletons. This clone was observed a single time. Its antigen is currently unknown. The CDR3 sequence is 18 residues long. V gave up 0 bases and J gave up 0 bases; unmatched junction bases: 13. Germline CDR1 is SQVTM and CDR2 is ANQGSEA. The study's findings and limits: Sequencing likely generated an artifact that appeared as a cluster of highly shared sequence variants.

The sequenced material came from PBMCs. This rearrangement joins TRBV29-1 to TRBJ1-2; TRBD1 matches at 7 bases. This receptor was obtained from a man younger than 45 in good health. The CDR3 region is CSVEDLRRQGVTNYGYTF. Here the CDR3 DNA reads TGCAGCGTTGAAGATCTCCGACGGCAGGGGGTTACTAACTATGGCTACACCTTC.